This is a list of T cell receptor beta chains from one sample in a study of cytomegalovirus exposure and HLA in healthy donors. Sequencing used immunoSEQ multiplex PCR; TCRdb keeps in-frame clones, though not all of them. There are approximately 240,000 clones in the sample; approximately 82% occur only once, and about 0.58% lies in the top ten. Sequenced: PBMCs. The source is a middle-aged woman in good health and CMV-seronegative. Each CDR3 is given with its conserved first and last residue. The order of the fields is D gene, clone size, V gene, J gene, CDR3 protein, CDR3 DNA. A D gene is named only where the DNA matches it firmly. Size is omitted from some rows. Given values are once, few, many or a class for expanded clones.

-	-	TRBV9	TRBJ1-1	CASSIASKNTEAFF	TGTGCCAGCAGCATAGCTAGTAAAAACACTGAAGCTTTCTTT
-	once	TRBV6-5	TRBJ1-1	CASSQKGENTEAFF	TGTGCCAGCAGTCAAAAGGGGGAGAACACTGAAGCTTTCTTT
-	-	TRBV5-1	TRBJ1-1	CASSLNAGNTEAFF	TGCGCCAGCAGCTTAAACGCGGGGAACACTGAAGCTTTCTTT
-	-	TRBV10-1	TRBJ2-2	CASSRAVGLANTGELFF	TGCGCCAGCAGCAGGGCCGTGGGGTTGGCGAACACCGGGGAGCTGTTTTTT
-	-	TRBV30	TRBJ1-6	CAWRWGDSYNSPLHF	TGTGCCTGGAGGTGGGGGGACTCCTATAATTCACCCCTCCACTTT
TRBD1	-	TRBV7-6	TRBJ2-5	CASSRITGGGGQYF	TGTGCCAGCAGCCGTATCACAGGGGGCGGGGGCCAGTACTTC
-	-	TRBV5-4	TRBJ1-2	CASSLDGQNYGYTF	TGTGCCAGCAGCTTGGACGGACAGAACTATGGCTACACCTTC
TRBD1	-	TRBV6-1	TRBJ1-5	CASSGFRDSAQHF	TGTGCCAGCAGTGGGTTTCGGGACAGCGCCCAGCATTTT
-	-	TRBV7-2	TRBJ2-2	CASSPTGELFF	TGTGCCAGCAGCCCGACCGGGGAGCTGTTTTTT
-	-	TRBV14	TRBJ2-3	CASSQDRGAWVPDTQYF	TGTGCCAGCAGCCAAGATCGGGGGGCGTGGGTTCCAGATACGCAGTATTTT
-	-	TRBV30	TRBJ2-1	CAWRGYSGTKNSYNEQFF	TGTGCCTGGAGGGGGTATAGCGGAACAAAAAATTCCTACAATGAGCAGTTCTTC
TRBD1	few	TRBV19	TRBJ2-7	CASSISGQGFEQYF	TGTGCCAGTAGTATATCGGGACAGGGGTTCGAGCAGTACTTC
TRBD1	-	TRBV27	TRBJ2-7	CASNTRDRGLVYEQYF	TGTGCCAGCAATACCCGGGACAGGGGGTTAGTTTACGAGCAGTACTTC
TRBD2	-	TRBV13	TRBJ2-7	CASSLALAVYEQYF	TGTGCCAGCAGCTTAGCACTAGCGGTCTACGAGCAGTACTTC
-	-	TRBV7-9	TRBJ1-1	CASSYGNTEAFF	TGTGCCAGCAGCTACGGGAACACTGAAGCTTTCTTT
-	-	TRBV28	TRBJ2-7	CASRIQGGYEQYF	TGTGCCAGCAGGATACAGGGTGGGTACGAGCAGTACTTC